What follows are 12 T cell receptor beta chains derived from one specimen sequenced in a study of monozygotic twins with inflammatory bowel disease. Reanalyzing the 5' RACE reads, TCRdb keeps one entry per CDR3 protein, without DNA. The sample has some 170,000 distinct CDR3 sequences. The sample was blood. These TCRs come from a human donor with ulcerative colitis or Crohn's disease, or a healthy co-twin of an affected twin (not recorded which).

This chain uses TRBV25-1 with TRBJ1-3. Per germline, CDR1 MGHDK and CDR2 SYGVNS. This CDR3 is 15 amino acids long. The CDR3 loop is CASSEGISGGNTIYF.

V is TRBV5-1 and J is TRBJ2-7. Germline V gives CDR1 SGHRS, CDR2 YFSETQ. This CDR3 has 11 residues. The CDR3 here is CAGSLADEQYF.

The genes are TRBV20-1 and TRBJ1-1; the TCRdb call, TRBD1, lacks DNA for checking. The CDR3 sequence is 13 residues long. The germline gives CDR1 DFQATT, CDR2 SNEGSKA (reference sequence). The CDR3 protein is CSAPGQENTEAFF.

The chain joins TRBV6-2 or TRBV6-3 to TRBJ2-2; TCRdb names TRBD2, which stays unverified in the absence of DNA. Germline V gene sequence: CDR1 MNHEY, CDR2 SVGEGT. The CDR3 is 14 amino acids. CDR3 protein: CASSLASPTGELFF.

V and J are TRBV28 and TRBJ1-2; TCRdb's D call of TRBD1 is untestable without DNA. Germline V gene sequence: CDR1 MDHEN, CDR2 SYDVKM. CDR3 size: 15 residues. The CDR3 protein is CASSGQLLNNYGYTF.

The chain couples TRBV29-1 to TRBJ2-7; TCRdb reports TRBD2, a call that lacks DNA to check it against. The CDR3 runs to 16 residues. Germline V CDR1 and CDR2: SQVTM, ANQGSEA. The CDR3 here is CSVVDSGRAVSLEQYF.

This chain uses TRBV20-1 with TRBJ1-3. CDR1 and CDR2 (germline): DFQATT, SNEGSKA (reference sequence). The CDR3 covers 15 residues. This CDR3 is CSASPVRDSGNTIYF.

The chain carries TRBV7-2 and TRBJ1-1. The germline V gene has CDR1 SGHTA and CDR2 FQGNSA. The CDR3 length is 13 residues. The chain's CDR3 is CASSFGGDTEAFF.

The J gene is TRBJ2-7, the V gene TRBV7-9; the TCRdb call, TRBD1, lacks DNA for checking. CDR1 SEHNR and CDR2 FQNEAQ come from the germline V gene (reference sequence). The CDR3 is 14 amino acids. The CDR3 loop reads CASSLSRQGYEQYF.

This chain connects TRBV20-1 to TRBJ1-5; the TRBD1 assignment by TCRdb is unverifiable without DNA. Germline-derived CDR1 and CDR2 are DFQATT and SNEGSKA (reference sequence). This CDR3 has 14 amino acids. The CDR3 here is CSASEQGNNQPQHF.

The chain recombines TRBV12-3 or TRBV12-4 with TRBJ2-5; TCRdb picks TRBD1, but there is no DNA to check that call. This CDR3 has 12 amino acids. The CDR3 sequence is CASSWGQATQYF.

The chain uses TRBV24-1 and TRBJ1-2. Per the germline V gene, CDR1 is KGHDR and CDR2 is SFDVKD. The CDR3 is made up of 14 amino acids. The CDR3 reads CATSDLWTGYGYTF.